A single sample gave rise to the 27 T cell receptor beta chains below, sequenced in a study of response to subunit inactivated influenza vaccine. TCRdb re-derived calls from the RT-PCR reads in MiXCR, one entry per CDR3 protein. Of about 570,000 distinct CDR3 sequences in the sample, about 10% are singletons; the top ten hold roughly a tenth. Sequencing was performed on PBMCs from blood, taken on the day of vaccination. Receptors originate from a man aged 45-60 years who received an inactivated influenza vaccine.

The table lists this clonotype with a few counts. V usage is TRBV20-1 and J usage is TRBJ2-5; a weak D match, TRBD2 (5 bases). V was pared by 6 bases and J by 9 bases, with 17 bases between. Germline assignment: CDR1 DFQATT and CDR2 SNEGSKA (reference sequence). This CDR3 spans 12 amino acids. The CDR3 loop reads CSAYGGSAPQYF. The CDR3 coding sequence is TGCAGTGCCTACGGAGGTAGCGCCCCCCAGTACTTC.

This rearrangement joins TRBV3-1 to TRBJ1-5; tentatively, D is TRBD1 (6 bases). The germline V gene encodes CDR1 LGHDT and CDR2 YNNKEL (reference sequence). The CDR3 is made up of 12 amino acids. The chain's CDR3 is CAAGDWNQPQHF. CDR3 in DNA: TGTGCGGCAGGGGATTGGAATCAGCCCCAGCATTTT.

This clonotype was observed a handful of times. The chain links TRBV28 to TRBJ2-5; 11 nucleotides match TRBD2. Germline CDR1 MDHEN, CDR2 SYDVKM. The CDR3 covers 18 residues. Unmatched junction bases numbered 21, after V lost 10 bases and J lost 5 bases. The CDR3 DNA follows: TGTGCCACCACAGTTTACGTGACTAGCGGGGACCTCGGGGAGACCCAGTACTTC. Residues: CATTVYVTSGDLGETQYF.

The sample holds a few counts of this clonotype. This chain's CDR3 is CASSLHLGLAGESYEQYF. CDR3 DNA sequence: TGTGCCAGCAGTTTACACTTGGGACTAGCGGGAGAGAGTTACGAGCAGTACTTC. The chain carries TRBV28 and TRBJ2-7; 14 positions match TRBD2. The V gene's germline CDR1 is MDHEN and CDR2 SYDVKM. The CDR3 contains 18 residues. Trimming at V came to 2 bases and at J to 4 bases, leaving 10 bases not matched to a gene.

The V call is TRBV20-1, the J call TRBJ1-5; 8 bases fit TRBD1. V shed 5 bases and J 4 bases; nucleotides not matched to a gene: 7. Per germline, CDR1 DFQATT and CDR2 SNEGSKA (reference sequence). The CDR3 spans 14 residues. The CDR3 here is CSADRGVPNQPQHF. The CDR3 coding sequence is TGCAGTGCTGACAGGGGCGTCCCTAATCAGCCCCAGCATTTT.

This rearrangement joins TRBV12-3 or TRBV12-4 to TRBJ1-2; unclear D gene. The CDR3 has 14 residues. Trimming removed 1 base at V and 6 bases at J, with 12 bases between. The CDR3 nucleotides read TGTGCCAGCAGTTTAGGAGGGATACGCGATGGCTACACCTTC. Translated, it gives CASSLGGIRDGYTF.

There are a few counts of this clonotype. As DNA, the CDR3 is TGTGCCACCAGCGGAACAGGGTTCAGCACAGATACGCAGTATTTT. Translation gives CATSGTGFSTDTQYF. This chain connects TRBV15 to TRBJ2-3; TRBD1 is a possible D gene (6 bases). The V and J ends lost 5 bases and 0 bases respectively, with 12 bases between them. CDR3 length: 15 amino acids. Germline lookup yields CDR1 LNHNV and CDR2 YYDKDF (reference sequence).

This clonotype was counted a few times. This chain joins TRBV6-1 and TRBJ2-2; a possible D gene is TRBD1 (6 bases). CDR1 is MNHNS, CDR2 SASEGT, per germline. CDR3 length: 14 residues. V was cut by 8 bases and J by 1 base, with 11 bases left in between. Written as DNA, the CDR3 is TGTGCCAGCCTACTACAGGGGAACACCGGGGAGCTGTTTTTT. Translation: CASLLQGNTGELFF.

This clonotype has more than one count but fewer than ten. This sequence joins TRBV12-3 or TRBV12-4 and TRBJ2-7; D call uncertain. Trimming stripped 5 bases from V and 2 bases from J, with 13 bases between. This CDR3 is 14 amino acids long. CDR3 coding DNA: TGTGCCAGCAGTCTTTTGAGTGGACCCTACGAGCAGTACTTC. Translation gives CASSLLSGPYEQYF.

This clonotype was detected a few times. The chain joins TRBV20-1 to TRBJ1-1; D call uncertain. The germline V gene has CDR1 DFQATT and CDR2 SNEGSKA (reference sequence). The CDR3 is 13 amino acids. Trimming took 3 bases from V and 1 from J, leaving 9 bases between them. CDR3 DNA: TGCAGTGCTAGTGAACGTGGGAACACTGAAGCTTTCTTT. This gives the protein CSASERGNTEAFF.

This clonotype was counted at least ten times. The chain carries TRBV2 and TRBJ2-7; D gene ambiguous. The germline gives CDR1 SNHLY, CDR2 FYNNEI. Deletions cut 2 bases from V and 3 bases from J, with 2 bases between. There are 11 residues in the CDR3. As DNA, the CDR3 is TGTGCCAGCAGTGAAATCTACGAGCAGTACTTC. As protein: CASSEIYEQYF.

This clonotype was observed a handful of times. V usage is TRBV3-1 and J usage is TRBJ2-1, with TRBD2 matching over 11 bases. The CDR3 is 18 amino acids. J was trimmed by 4 bases and V by 4 bases; bases with no gene match: 12. Germline CDR1 is LGHDT and CDR2 is YNNKEL (reference sequence). CDR3 in DNA: TGTGCCAGCAGCCGTTCTACGATAGCGGGAGGGGAATACAATGAGCAGTTCTTC. Its translation: CASSRSTIAGGEYNEQFF.

This clonotype was picked up a small number of times. The rearrangement joins TRBV7-3 to TRBJ2-1; 9 positions match TRBD1. V was pared by 5 bases and J by 4 bases, with 6 bases of the junction left unmatched. CDR3 length: 15 amino acids. Germline V gene lookup returns CDR1 SGHTA and CDR2 FQGTGA. The CDR3 DNA follows: TGTGCCAGCAGCCCACAGGGGGCTCAGTACAATGAGCAGTTCTTC. As protein: CASSPQGAQYNEQFF. Together with reference TRBV7-3 and TRBJ2-1, the CDR3 gives the full variable domain: GAGVSQTPSNKVTEKGKYVELRCDPISGHTALYWYRQSLGQGPEFLIYFQGTGAADDSGLPNDRFFAVRPEGSVSTLKIQRTERGDSAVYLCASSPQGAQYNEQFFGPGTRLTVL.

This clonotype was found a few times. The rearrangement joins TRBV20-1 to TRBJ2-1; TRBD2 matches 9 bases. The CDR3 has 15 amino acids. With 0 bases clipped from V and 4 bases from J, the junction kept 4 bases outside the gene matches. In germline, CDR1 is DFQATT, CDR2 SNEGSKA (reference sequence). The CDR3 nucleotides are TGCAGTGCTAGAGATGCTAGCGGGGCATACAATGAGCAGTTCTTC. It is translated as CSARDASGAYNEQFF.

In its sample, this clonotype was seen once. A junction boundary mismatches the germline segment, possibly from a read error. This rearrangement joins TRBV20-1 to TRBJ1-1, with D tentatively TRBD1 (5 bases). CDR3 length: 16 amino acids. CDR1 and CDR2 from the germline V gene are DFQATT and SNEGSKA (reference sequence). The CDR3 nucleotides are TGCTGTGCTAGAGATCCCGGACACCCCGGGCGCACTGAAGCTTTCTTT. This encodes CCARDPGHPGRTEAFF.

This chain joins TRBV4-1 and TRBJ1-1; tentatively, D is TRBD1 (5 bases). V lost 0 bases, J lost 0 bases, and 20 bases lay in between. This CDR3 is built from 19 residues. Germline V gene sequence: CDR1 MGHRA, CDR2 YSYEKL. The chain's CDR3 is CASSQERRQTPTMNTEAFF. As DNA, the CDR3 is TGCGCCAGCAGCCAAGAGCGCCGACAGACCCCGACCATGAACACTGAAGCTTTCTTT.

The sample holds a few counts of this clonotype. The chain carries TRBV20-1 and TRBJ2-1; D unclear. Germline CDR1 is DFQATT and CDR2 is SNEGSKA (reference sequence). The CDR3 runs to 15 residues. Trimming removed 3 bases at V and 4 bases at J, with 16 bases between. CDR3 bases: TGCAGTGCTAGTTCTCTGATCGAAAGTTACAATGAGCAGTTCTTC. This codes for CSASSLIESYNEQFF.

For this clonotype: Sequence at one end of the junction differs from germline and may be a read error. This chain links TRBV6-6 with TRBJ1-1, with a possible D match to TRBD1 (6 bases). Per germline, CDR1 MNHNY and CDR2 SVGAGI (reference sequence). The length of the CDR3 is 13 residues. The CDR3 is CACSYGQRTEAFF. In DNA form, the CDR3 reads TGTGCCTGCAGTTATGGACAGCGCACTGAAGCTTTCTTT.

This clonotype was picked up a small number of times. This chain links TRBV9 with TRBJ2-2; a possible D gene is TRBD1 (7 bases). V was cut by 1 base and J by 5 bases, with 12 bases left in between. This CDR3 comprises 15 residues. Per the germline V gene, CDR1 is SGDLS and CDR2 is YYNGEE. CDR3: CASSVMAGGTGELFF. The CDR3 region has the DNA TGTGCCAGCAGCGTAATGGCAGGGGGGACCGGGGAGCTGTTTTTT.

The V call is TRBV29-1, the J call TRBJ1-2, with D perhaps TRBD1 (6 bases). CDR3 length: 15 amino acids. The germline V gene has CDR1 SQVTM and CDR2 ANQGSEA. V lost 7 bases, J lost 2 bases, and 20 bases lay in between. The CDR3 region has the DNA TGCAGCGCCTCTCCCTCCGGGACAAGGAACTATGGCTACACCTTC. Protein: CSASPSGTRNYGYTF.

This clonotype was picked up a small number of times. This chain connects TRBV9 to TRBJ2-3; no reliable D call. Trimming cost V 3 bases and J 6 bases, with 11 bases left between them. The CDR3 length is 13 residues. The V gene's germline CDR1 is SGDLS and CDR2 YYNGEE. The CDR3 sequence is CASSETIRDTQYF. CDR3 DNA sequence: TGTGCCAGCAGCGAGACAATTCGGGATACGCAGTATTTT. Based on the CDR3 plus reference TRBV9 and TRBJ2-3, the full variable domain is DSGVTQTPKHLITATGQRVTLRCSPRSGDLSVYWYQQSLDQGLQFLIQYYNGEERAKGNILERFSAQQFPDLHSELNLSSLELGDSALYFCASSETIRDTQYFGPGTRLTVL.

This clonotype was seen more than once but under ten times. The chain couples TRBV12-3 or TRBV12-4 to TRBJ2-2; 10 positions agree with TRBD1. V was clipped by 6 bases and J by 4 bases; unmatched bases: 8. CDR3 length: 16 amino acids. The CDR3 spells CASRYRDRGTTGELFF. In nucleotides, the CDR3 is TGTGCCAGCAGATACCGGGACAGGGGTACCACCGGGGAGCTGTTTTTT.

The chain has TRBV7-9 and TRBJ1-1; TRBD1 matches 7 bases. Germline CDR1 and CDR2: SEHNR and FQNEAQ (reference sequence). This CDR3 is built from 15 residues. Trimming took 5 bases from V and 0 from J; bases not matched to a gene: 6. The CDR3 here is CASSPSGGVNTEAFF. CDR3 coding DNA: TGTGCCAGCAGCCCATCAGGGGGGGTGAACACTGAAGCTTTCTTT. Full variable domain (rest looked up from reference TRBV7-9 and TRBJ1-1): DTGVSQNPRHKITKRGQNVTFRCDPISEHNRLYWYRQTLGQGPEFLTYFQNEAQLEKSRLLSDRFSAERPKGSFSTLEIQRTEQGDSAMYLCASSPSGGVNTEAFFGQGTRLTVV.

The chain employs TRBV4-2 and TRBJ1-2, with D possibly TRBD1 on 6 matching bases. The germline V gene encodes CDR1 LGHNA and CDR2 YNFKEQ. V was cut by 1 base and J by 8 bases, with 20 bases left in between. This CDR3 spans 16 amino acids. The CDR3 loop reads CASSQGPGGAMEGYTF. The CDR3 coding sequence is TGTGCCAGCAGCCAAGGCCCGGGGGGCGCGATGGAAGGCTACACCTTC.

CDR3 nucleotides: TGTGCCAGCAGCTTACGTTCTAGCGGGATAAGCACAGATACGCAGTATTTT. Protein product: CASSLRSSGISTDTQYF. V and J are TRBV7-2 and TRBJ2-3, with 9 bases aligning to TRBD2. CDR1 is SGHTA and CDR2 is FQGNSA in the germline V gene. V lost 2 bases and J lost 0; bases outside the gene matches: 6. CDR3 length: 17 amino acids. Filled out from reference TRBV7-2 and TRBJ2-3, the complete variable domain reads GAGVSQSPSNKVTEKGKDVELRCDPISGHTALYWYRQSLGQGLEFLIYFQGNSAPDKSGLPSDRFSAERTGGSVSTLTIQRTQQEDSAVYLCASSLRSSGISTDTQYFGPGTRLTVL.

This clonotype showed up just a few times. This chain joins TRBV10-2 and TRBJ2-2; 8 positions match TRBD2. This CDR3 spans 14 amino acids. Trimming at V came to 7 bases and at J to 3 bases, leaving 4 bases not matched to a gene. Germline CDR1 reads WSHSY; CDR2 reads SAAADI. DNA for the CDR3: TGCGCCAGCACGGGGGGGGCCTACACCGGGGAGCTGTTTTTT. Translation gives CASTGGAYTGELFF.

The chain links TRBV11-2 to TRBJ2-7, with 13 positions matching TRBD2. The germline CDR1 and CDR2 sequences are SGHAT and FQNNGV. With V trimmed by 8 bases and J by 4 bases, 8 bases remained unmatched. The CDR3 runs to 15 residues. DNA for the CDR3: TGTGCCAGCCGTCGACTAGCGGGGGGAAAATACGAGCAGTACTTC. Protein product: CASRRLAGGKYEQYF.